Sequencing of this T cell receptor beta chain was carried out in a study of vaccination effects on CD4 cells after COVID-19 (dated by TCRdb to between 2021 and 2023). About the study as a whole: Two doses of either the BNT162b2 or the mRNA-1273 mRNA SARS-CoV-2 vaccine were administered to participants. In both COVID-19 convalescent patients and infection-naive vaccine recipients, the study compared SARS-CoV-2 spike-specific CD4+ TCR repertoires from before mRNA vaccination with those from after it. Altogether, 10 COVID-19 convalescent patients and several SARS-CoV-2-naive healthy vaccine recipients made up the full study. Cultures from other donors in the study were sequenced with the Oncomine TCR Beta short-read assay on an Illumina iSeq 100. Broad study findings and their caveats: Only a small number of convalescent patients were included, and no early post-infection timepoints were available, which limited the study. In healthy vaccine recipients, vaccine-induced clones were almost all SARS-CoV-2 mono-reactive, with only 1 of 255 cross-reactive with common cold coronaviruses. Both infection-induced and vaccine-induced clones contracted markedly at late post-vaccination timepoints, which is consistent with waning T cell responses.

The sample holds one count of this clone. Its binding antigen is unknown. Within one base of it there is no much larger clone, and no base qualities were kept. The CDR3 runs 14 residues from the cysteine to the phenylalanine. Only the CDR3 part of the read is kept: 42 bases, read in frame from the first base. For this chain, trimming is 11 bases at the V end and 1 base at the J end, and the number of junction bases without a gene match is 3. Via the germline V gene (reference sequence), CDR1 is SEHNR and CDR2 FQNEAQ. In the ViraFEST assay, PBMC were stimulated with viral peptide pools, and TCR sequencing was then used to find antigen-specific CD4+ T cell clonotypes based on their expansion. After about 10 days of culture, CD4+ T cells were isolated with the EasySep CD4+ T cell isolation kit. None of the healthy vaccine recipients had a prior SARS-CoV-2 infection, which was confirmed by nucleocapsid antibody tests that came back negative both before and after vaccination. About 2 million PBMC per well were cultured in IMDM with about 5.4% human AB serum, about 9.4 IU/ml IL-2 and gentamicin, plus 10 ug/ml peptides. Half of the culture medium was replaced with fresh IL-2-containing medium on days 3 and 7. Unless noted otherwise, every peptide stimulation condition was cultured in triplicate wells. PBMC were separated from whole blood using Ficoll-Paque Plus gradient centrifugation and were then either cryopreserved at -140C or used fresh. Overlapping peptide pools spanned the spike proteins of SARS-CoV-2 and the common cold coronaviruses HCoV-NL63, HCoV-OC43 and HCoV-229E. Genomic DNA was extracted from cultured CD4+ T cells with the QIAamp micro DNA kit.

Library construction relied on the immunoSEQ multiplex PCR assay. DNA from the cultured, isolated CD4+ T cells was subjected to TCR beta CDR3 sequencing. The authors' analysis ran thus. Non-productive TCR sequences were removed, reads were trimmed to the CDR3 region, and CDR3s of at least 7 amino acids were retained. Antigen-specific clonotypes were identified using the MANAFEST web app by comparison of expansion in peptide wells against reference cultures. To be called positive, a clone needed expansion at FDR<0.05 compared with the reference and with all other wells, an odds ratio greater than 5, and a frequency greater than 0.1% in two replicate wells. A clonotype was called cross-reactive if it was significantly expanded both in SARS-CoV-2 spike wells and in at least one common cold coronavirus spike condition. CDR3 similarity was assessed by Levenshtein distance with the stringdist R package, and unrooted trees were built with ape in R 3.6.1. TCRdb re-hosts the immuneACCESS table, in-frame sequences only. Its copies lack some clones; in the studies checked, an unresolved V gene accounts for under half of them, and the cause for the rest is not known. V and J calls and clone size are given by that table; D and trimming were obtained from the DNA. This sample is represented by about 73,000 clones; around 74% of them were singletons. Together, the top ten hold just under 3% of the sample.

The chain couples TRBV7-9 to TRBJ2-2; TRBD2 matches 11 bases in the middle. Specimen: CD4+ T cells from PBMCs cultured with HCoV-NL63 spike peptides, collected before COVID-19 vaccination. The cell subset or site label of this sample denotes: HCoV-NL63 spike overlapping peptide pool stimulation. The sequence came from a human donor who received a COVID-19 vaccine. This receptor has the CDR3 CARGTSGNTGELFF. The sequence in DNA is TGTGCCCGAGGGACTAGCGGGAACACCGGGGAGCTGTTTTTT.